The TCR beta chain described here comes from a study of shared clonotypes between healthy human individuals. About this clone itself: Antigen: not known.

This CDR3 comprises 13 residues. CDR1 is SGHTA, CDR2 FQGNSA, per germline. Trimming took 2 bases from V and 3 from J, leaving 8 bases between them. Naive CD8 cells were CD45RO-negative, positively selected for CCR7, excluding terminally differentiated effector memory CD45RA+ cells. Study observations and caveats: Generally, naive subsets came out with larger estimated richness than memory subsets. The study found roughly 5.3% of naive CD4 clonotypes shared across four donors.

Assay: immunoSEQ multiplex PCR; the TCRdb copy retains only in-frame clones and omits some. The table records just over 2,000,000 clones, roughly 94% of them present only once. The rearrangement uses TRBV7-2 and TRBJ2-7; maybe TRBD2 (6 bases). The sample comprised naive CD8+ T cells sorted from blood. The receptor was isolated from a man aged 18 to 29 in good health. The CDR3 spells CASSLRGLYEQYF. In DNA, the CDR3 is TGTGCCAGCAGCTTAAGGGGACTCTACGAGCAGTACTTC. The full variable domain, in which reference TRBV7-2 and TRBJ2-7 provide the parts outside the CDR3, is GAGVSQSPSNKVTEKGKDVELRCDPISGHTALYWYRQSLGQGLEFLIYFQGNSAPDKSGLPSDRFSAERTGGSVSTLTIQRTQQEDSAVYLCASSLRGLYEQYFGPGTRLTVT.